Described below is a single T cell receptor (beta chain) sequence and its context. This entry belongs to a study of cytomegalovirus exposure and HLA in healthy donors. Amplification used 60 Vbeta primers and 13 Jbeta primers. Authors' methods: About 11 million shared chains were among the approximately 80 million unique TCR beta chains that a later analysis counted. Sequencing was performed with immunoSEQ multiplex PCR; in TCRdb, only in-frame clones are kept and a portion is missing. V, J and clone size reflect that table, while D and trimming were determined from the DNA. Of approximately 93,000 clones in the sample, roughly 79% were seen once. Trimming left V 5 bases short and J 4 bases short, with 12 bases between. This CDR3 contains 14 residues. Germline assignment: CDR1 LNHDA and CDR2 SQIVND (reference sequence).

The V and J genes are TRBV19 and TRBJ1-5; D is undetermined. This TCR was sampled from a woman aged 40 to 50 in good health and CMV-seronegative. Sequenced: PBMCs. The CDR3 DNA follows: TGTGCCAGTAGTGGCCCCACCGCAAATCAGCCCCAGCATTTT. Translating it yields CASSGPTANQPQHF.